This passage covers 29 T cell receptor beta chains from one sample sequenced in a study of CD8 T cells in Susac syndrome. When the RNA was reverse transcribed, random hexamers were used with an input of about 0.45 to 1 ug. In TCRdb, the immunoSEQ multiplex PCR reads were re-called with MiXCR into one record per CDR3 protein. The sample carries 160,000 or so distinct CDR3 sequences, less than 95% recorded once. The sequencing sample was made of CD4+ T cells from PBMCs. These receptor sequences come from a human donor with multiple sclerosis.

This clonotype was seen a single time. The genes are TRBV9 and TRBJ2-5; TRBD1 matches at 9 bases. After removal of 3 bases from V and 2 bases from J, the junction contained 5 bases not matched to a gene. The germline V gene has CDR1 SGDLS and CDR2 YYNGEE. The CDR3 loop spans 15 amino acids. Here the CDR3 DNA reads TGTGCCAGCAGCGCTGACAGGGGGGTTCAAGAGACCCAGTACTTC. Translation: CASSADRGVQETQYF.

V and J are TRBV5-6 and TRBJ2-5, with D hard to call. Germline assignment: CDR1 SGHDT and CDR2 YYEEEE. V gave up 6 bases and J gave up 2 bases, with 11 bases separating them. This CDR3 region has 13 residues. The CDR3 protein is CASTGTDQETQYF. The CDR3, as DNA: TGTGCCAGCACAGGCACGGATCAAGAGACCCAGTACTTC.

The gene calls are TRBV29-1 and TRBJ2-3; D gene ambiguous. CDR1 and CDR2 (germline): SQVTM, ANQGSEA. There are 13 residues in the CDR3. The V end lost 4 bases, the J end lost 6 bases, and 14 bases lay between the germline ends. The CDR3 nucleotides are TGCAGCGTTGTCACGGGTGAGAGGGATACGCAGTATTTT. It yields the protein CSVVTGERDTQYF.

The chain carries TRBV19 and TRBJ2-7, with D perhaps TRBD2 (5 bases). The germline V and J ends were trimmed by 3 bases and 7 bases, with 13 bases remaining between them. Germline V gene lookup returns CDR1 LNHDA and CDR2 SQIVND (reference sequence). This CDR3 region has 13 residues. CDR3 DNA sequence: TGTGCCAGTAGTATTGAGGGAGCGAAAGAGCAGTACTTC. It translates to CASSIEGAKEQYF.

The chain combines TRBV12-3 or TRBV12-4 with TRBJ1-1; 8 bases match TRBD1. The CDR3 contains 13 residues. Trimming took 7 bases from V and 5 from J; bases not matched to a gene: 6. CDR3 sequence reads: CASMRQGKTEAFF. The DNA for the CDR3 is TGTGCCAGCATGAGACAGGGGAAGACTGAAGCTTTCTTT.

This sequence joins TRBV2 and TRBJ2-2; D gene unclear. Looked up from germline, CDR1 is SNHLY and CDR2 is FYNNEI. V was trimmed by 7 bases and J by 3 bases, leaving 12 bases between them. The CDR3 extends over 14 amino acids. This CDR3 is CASIRVSYTGELFF. CDR3 in DNA: TGTGCCAGCATAAGAGTGTCCTACACCGGGGAGCTGTTTTTT.

The gene calls are TRBV27 and TRBJ2-7; weak D call: TRBD2 (6 bases). The CDR3 spans 13 residues. V shed 5 bases and J shed 5 bases, with 13 bases lying between them. Per the germline V gene, CDR1 is MNHEY and CDR2 is SMNVEV (reference sequence). CDR3 protein: CASSPSGGNEQYF. CDR3 nucleotides: TGTGCCAGCAGTCCCTCCGGGGGAAACGAGCAGTACTTC.

The chain combines TRBV12-3 or TRBV12-4 with TRBJ1-2, with a possible D match to TRBD1 (6 bases). The CDR3 sequence is 12 residues long. V shed 10 bases and J shed 6 bases, with 15 bases lying between them. DNA of the CDR3: TGTGCCACCGGGAGGGGGTGGGATGGCTACACCTTC. Translating it yields CATGRGWDGYTF.

This sequence joins TRBV29-1 and TRBJ2-2; D gene uncertain. This CDR3 contains 16 residues. The germline CDR1 and CDR2 sequences are SQVTM and ANQGSEA. Trimming cost V 6 bases and J 0 bases, with 17 bases left between them. CDR3 protein: CSVVWANPTNTGELFF. The CDR3 DNA sequence: TGCAGCGTCGTCTGGGCCAATCCCACGAACACCGGGGAGCTGTTTTTT.

This rearrangement joins TRBV30 to TRBJ1-2, with D possibly being TRBD1 (6 bases). CDR3 length equals 13 residues. V shed 4 bases and J shed 8 bases, with 17 bases lying between them. Looked up from germline, CDR1 is GTSNPN and CDR2 is SVGIG (reference sequence). For the CDR3, the DNA is TGTGCCTGGATTTATCAGGGGACGCGGGGCTACACCTTC. The encoded protein is CAWIYQGTRGYTF.

The rearrangement uses TRBV2 and TRBJ2-1; no definite D call. V was pared by 2 bases and J by 6 bases, with 11 bases between. CDR3 length: 14 amino acids. Germline assignment: CDR1 SNHLY and CDR2 FYNNEI. The CDR3 DNA sequence: TGTGCCAGCAGTGAAACTTGGGTAATCAATGAGCAGTTCTTC. Translated: CASSETWVINEQFF.

This clonotype was picked up one time. This chain uses TRBV2 with TRBJ1-1, with D possibly matching TRBD1 (6 bases). The CDR3 covers 13 residues. The germline V and J ends were trimmed by 8 bases and 1 base, with 11 bases remaining between them. Germline V gives CDR1 SNHLY, CDR2 FYNNEI. The CDR3 DNA follows: TGTGCCAGCGTTAGGACAGCGAACACTGAAGCTTTCTTT. Protein sequence: CASVRTANTEAFF.

The V gene is TRBV3-1, the J gene TRBJ1-1; D is undetermined. The V end was cut by 0 bases, the J end by 4 bases, with 3 bases between. There are 12 residues in the CDR3. Looked up from germline, CDR1 is LGHDT and CDR2 is YNNKEL (reference sequence). The CDR3 DNA reads as TGTGCCAGCAGCCAAGAATCCACTGAAGCTTTCTTT. Translation gives CASSQESTEAFF.

This chain uses TRBV20-1 with TRBJ1-2; TRBD1 is a possible D gene (5 bases). There are 14 residues in the CDR3. Germline CDR1 and CDR2: DFQATT and SNEGSKA (reference sequence). V lost 0 bases and J 3 bases, leaving 11 bases between the germline ends. In nucleotides, the CDR3 is TGCAGTGCTAGAGAGGCCGGGACGGACTATGGCTACACCTTC. Translation: CSAREAGTDYGYTF.

V and J are TRBV18 and TRBJ2-1, with D possibly being TRBD2 (5 bases). Germline CDR1 reads KGHSH; CDR2 reads LQKENI. Trimming removed 3 bases at V and 8 bases at J, with 11 bases between. This CDR3 has 13 amino acids. CDR3 residues: CASSPSGADEQFF. The CDR3, as DNA: TGTGCCAGCTCACCCTCCGGAGCGGATGAGCAGTTCTTC.

This chain uses TRBV29-1 with TRBJ2-3, with TRBD2 identical over 9 bases. With 7 bases clipped from V and 2 bases from J, the junction kept 4 bases outside the gene matches. This CDR3 is 13 amino acids long. From germline, CDR1 is SQVTM and CDR2 ANQGSEA. CDR3 DNA: TGCAGCGCCGTAGCGGGGGCCACAGATACGCAGTATTTT. Protein product: CSAVAGATDTQYF.

This sequence joins TRBV24-1 and TRBJ2-1; TRBD1 agrees at 8 bases. The CDR3 loop spans 12 amino acids. Looked up from germline, CDR1 is KGHDR and CDR2 is SFDVKD. After removal of 6 bases from V and 9 bases from J, the junction contained 3 bases not matched to a gene. CDR3 DNA: TGTGCCACCAGTAAACAGGGGGTTGAGCAGTTCTTC. Its translation: CATSKQGVEQFF.

The chain carries TRBV24-1 and TRBJ2-7; the D is unclear. The CDR3 has 11 residues. V shed 8 bases and J shed 4 bases, with 8 bases lying between them. Germline CDR1 KGHDR, CDR2 SFDVKD. The CDR3 DNA follows: TGTGCCACCAATGTTTTTTACGAGCAGTACTTC. This sequence encodes CATNVFYEQYF.

The chain employs TRBV12-5 and TRBJ2-7, with 10 bases matching TRBD1. CDR3 length: 15 amino acids. Germline CDR1 reads LGHNT; CDR2 reads FRNRAP. J lost 0 bases, V lost 6 bases, and 5 bases had no gene match. The CDR3: CASGAGTGASYEQYF. CDR3 sequence (DNA): TGTGCTAGTGGGGCCGGGACAGGGGCCTCCTACGAGCAGTACTTC.

The V call is TRBV18, the J call TRBJ1-4; D is unclear. V lost 1 base and J 0 bases, leaving 12 bases between the germline ends. This CDR3 is 17 amino acids long. The V gene's germline CDR1 is KGHSH and CDR2 LQKENI. The CDR3 loop reads CASSPRSGVATNEKLFF. The DNA for the CDR3 is TGTGCCAGCTCACCACGGTCCGGGGTTGCAACTAATGAAAAACTGTTTTTT.

The genes are TRBV11-2 and TRBJ2-5; 14 nucleotides align to TRBD2. Losses at the gene ends were 5 bases for V and 5 bases for J; bases not matched to a gene: 10. Germline CDR1 SGHAT, CDR2 FQNNGV. This CDR3 contains 17 residues. As DNA, the CDR3 is TGTGCCAGCAGCCGGGGGGGGACTAGCGGGAGTACCGAGACCCAGTACTTC. As protein: CASSRGGTSGSTETQYF.

The count of this clonotype is one. The V call is TRBV6-2 or TRBV6-3, the J call TRBJ1-5, with TRBD1 matching over 9 bases. This CDR3 is 15 amino acids long. Germline V gene lookup returns CDR1 MNHEY and CDR2 SVGEGT. J was trimmed by 3 bases and V by 5 bases; bases with no gene match: 5. This chain's CDR3 is CASSRTGVLNQPQHF. CDR3 DNA: TGTGCCAGCAGTAGGACAGGGGTGCTCAATCAGCCCCAGCATTTT.

The chain has TRBV24-1 and TRBJ2-5, with 7 bases fitting TRBD2. CDR1 KGHDR and CDR2 SFDVKD come from the germline V gene. The length of the CDR3 is 15 residues. The V segment lost 2 bases and the J segment 5 bases; nucleotides outside the gene matches: 7. For the CDR3, the DNA is TGTGCCACCAGTGATTCTAAAACAGCGGGGGAGACCCAGTACTTC. Amino acid sequence: CATSDSKTAGETQYF.

Only a few counts were recorded for this clonotype. The chain carries TRBV7-3 and TRBJ2-2; D gene ambiguous. Germline V CDR1 and CDR2: SGHTA, FQGTGA. The CDR3 loop spans 12 amino acids. V was pared by 5 bases and J by 8 bases, with 9 bases between. This chain's CDR3 is CASSPGMGELFF. Here the CDR3 DNA reads TGTGCCAGCAGCCCCGGTATGGGGGAGCTGTTTTTT.

The J gene is TRBJ1-1, the V gene TRBV18, with D maybe TRBD1 (5 bases). This CDR3 comprises 12 residues. The V gene's germline CDR1 is KGHSH and CDR2 LQKENI. Trimming shortened V by 3 bases and J by 11 bases, and 13 bases separated the two germline ends. CDR3 DNA sequence: TGTGCCAGCTCACCCACGGCAGGGATGGCTTTCTTT. It translates to CASSPTAGMAFF.

The chain links TRBV6-1 to TRBJ2-5; 14 bases map to TRBD2. The CDR3 loop spans 16 amino acids. V lost 5 bases, J lost 5 bases, and 7 bases stayed unmatched. Germline CDR1 and CDR2: MNHNS and SASEGT. The CDR3 coding sequence is TGTGCCAGCAGTCAGAGTTGGACTAGCGGGAGGGAGACCCAGTACTTC. Translated, it gives CASSQSWTSGRETQYF.

The chain carries TRBV30 and TRBJ2-2; D is possibly TRBD1 or TRBD2 (5 bases each). Germline V lookup: CDR1 GTSNPN, CDR2 SVGIG (reference sequence). V was shortened by 5 bases and J by 2 bases, with 12 bases between the two germline ends. CDR3 length: 14 amino acids. For the CDR3, the DNA is TGTGCCTGGTATTTGGGGACCAACACCGGGGAGCTGTTTTTT. Protein sequence: CAWYLGTNTGELFF.

The chain has TRBV4-1 and TRBJ2-1; the match to TRBD2 covers 12 bases. The V and J ends lost 0 bases and 7 bases, in that order; junction bases with no gene match: 16. Germline V gene lookup returns CDR1 MGHRA and CDR2 YSYEKL. The length of the CDR3 is 20 residues. The CDR3, as DNA: TGCGCCAGCAGCCAAGACAGACTAGCGGGGGCCCTACTTATAGTGAATGAGCAGTTCTTC. Translated: CASSQDRLAGALLIVNEQFF.

The genes are TRBV3-1 and TRBJ1-1; D unresolved. CDR3 size: 13 residues. Germline V gene data show CDR1 as LGHDT and CDR2 as YNNKEL (reference sequence). V was shortened by 1 base and J by 3 bases, with 6 bases between the two germline ends. The CDR3 loop is CASSQGPYTEAFF. The DNA for the CDR3 is TGTGCCAGCAGCCAAGGTCCGTACACTGAAGCTTTCTTT. Complete variable domain (other parts from reference TRBV3-1 and TRBJ1-1): DTAVSQTPKYLVTQMGNDKSIKCEQNLGHDTMYWYKQDSKKFLKIMFSYNNKELIINETVPNRFSPKSPDKAHLNLHINSLELGDSAVYFCASSQGPYTEAFFGQGTRLTVV.